This TCR beta chain was documented in a study of molecular identifiers for immune sequencing clone quantification. Study-wide results and caveats: Clones carrying above 20 RNA copies accounted for over 97% of effector molecules, under 1% in naive cells.

For this clonotype: Its antigen is currently unknown.

This CDR3 comprises 11 residues. Trimming removed 0 bases from V and 8 bases from J, with 4 bases in between. Germline V gene lookup returns CDR1 GTSNPN and CDR2 SVGIG (reference sequence). With 10%, 30% or 50% of RNA, about 19,000 to 1,100,000 naive CD8 T cells were sequenced. A CD8+CD4-CCR7+CD45RA+ phenotype served as the sorting definition for naive CD8 T cells. Previously described methods and listed TCR primers were employed for the bulk TCR libraries. Each CDR3 protein gets one entry after TCRdb re-called the PCR reads with MiXCR. This sample has 88,000 or so distinct CDR3 sequences, with approximately 22% found just once.

The V gene is TRBV30, the J gene TRBJ2-2; D remains unclear. Material: naive CD8+ T cells from blood, with Jurkat cell RNA spiked in. Subset defined: FACS-sorted CD8+CD4-CCR7+CD45RA+ naive T cells. This receptor was obtained from a human donor in good health. Some libraries in this study had Jurkat cell RNA spiked in. Written as DNA, the CDR3 is TGTGCCTGGAGTGTATTTGGGGAGCTGTTTTTT. Protein sequence: CAWSVFGELFF.